A selection of T cell receptor beta chains follows, all from one sample in a study of blood T cell repertoires in COVID-19. Repertoires were generated with immunoSEQ multiplex PCR, while TCRdb's copy carries only in-frame clones and drops some. The repertoire holds about 360,000 clones, 70% to 90% seen once, with roughly 6.6% in the top ten. The sequenced material came from peripheral blood. The receptors stem from a woman aged 55-70 years with COVID-19, enrolled during active disease. CDR3s leave out the opening cysteine and the closing phenylalanine or tryptophan. Size values are once, few and many counts, or a class for expanded clones, and some rows have none.

J	V	size	CDR3
TRBJ2-2	TRBV7-2	NA	ASSLVTGGTGELF
TRBJ2-5	TRBV9	NA	ASSVEGREETQY
TRBJ2-7	TRBV9	NA	ASSVEPSHEQY
TRBJ1-3	TRBV2	NA	ASRPEGWGNTIY
TRBJ1-1	TRBV6-5	NA	ASRLGGANTEAF
TRBJ1-5	TRBV4-2	once	ASSSAVSLNQPQH
TRBJ1-1	TRBV11-3	few	ASSLDPQQGSLYTEAF
TRBJ2-5	TRBV5-1	once	ASRLAGRQETQY
TRBJ1-3	TRBV29-1	NA	SVARVSSGNTIY
TRBJ2-7	TRBV9	NA	ASSVEAGDNYEQY
TRBJ1-5	TRBV18	NA	ASSPGDVQPQH
TRBJ1-1	TRBV5-1	NA	ASSSDRAEAF
TRBJ1-1	TRBV12-5	NA	ASGFPFGTPVDTEAF
TRBJ2-3	TRBV14	NA	ASSQDMGLLTDTQY
TRBJ2-5	TRBV7-8	NA	ASSPQKGRTQY
TRBJ1-2	TRBV6-6	NA	ASSYRVLNYGYT
TRBJ2-3	TRBV7-2	NA	ASSLPQSQAQY
TRBJ1-5	TRBV27	once	ASNPEGYSNQPQH
TRBJ1-5	TRBV11-1	few	ASSYTGSNQPQH
TRBJ2-7	TRBV6-5	NA	ASTGVAGTGEQY
TRBJ2-5	TRBV5-1	once	ASSWTSGGIKETQY
TRBJ1-2	TRBV11-2	NA	ASSLDRGNYGYT
TRBJ2-1	TRBV6-1	NA	ASSETWSYNEQF
TRBJ2-3	TRBV9	NA	ASSSSYTQY
TRBJ1-2	TRBV27	NA	ASGPGFFYGYT
TRBJ1-6	TRBV7-9	NA	ASSSTVQFYSPLH
TRBJ1-2	TRBV12-3/TRBV12-4	once	ASSPEGNGYT
TRBJ1-1	TRBV6-5	few	ASSYFGGSGTEAF
TRBJ1-2	TRBV2	NA	ASSEGGWGYT
TRBJ1-2	TRBV5-5	NA	ASSSGPGTQDRSYT
TRBJ2-2	TRBV10-3	once	AISATSGGASGELF